The entry below gives a single T cell receptor (beta chain) sequence along with its context. The antigen is unknown. CDR3 length: 15 amino acids. Germline values: CDR1 SGHTS, CDR2 YDEGEE. The V and J ends lost 0 bases and 2 bases respectively, with 9 bases between them. This record comes from a study of cytomegalovirus exposure and HLA in healthy donors. Assay: immunoSEQ multiplex PCR; the TCRdb copy retains only in-frame clones and omits some. The table shows approximately 70,000 clones, with around 95% occurring only once. Findings and caveats of the study: Rarity held for most TCR sequences, but there were some public TCRs that occurred in many donors. Reports credit the classifier with highly specific, highly sensitive diagnosis of cytomegalovirus status. The tendency of first-cohort TCR clusters to co-occur in the roughly 120 validation repertoires was the finding of a later analysis. According to the study, roughly 160 TCR beta chains were cytomegalovirus-associated.

The sequence was collected from a woman aged 18-29 years in good health and CMV-seronegative. The source material was PBMCs. V usage is TRBV5-8 and J usage is TRBJ1-5; D may be TRBD1 (6 bases). CDR3 amino acids: CASSLGRGRNQPQHF. CDR3 coding DNA: TGTGCCAGCAGCTTGGGCAGGGGCCGCAATCAGCCCCAGCATTTT.